A single sample gave rise to the 26 T cell receptor beta chains below, sequenced in a study of blood T cells in healthy people across ages. With a J-beta primer mix and a sample-barcoded 5' primer, a second PCR ran about 6 to 11 cycles. TCRdb analysed the 5' RACE reads with MiXCR anew, one entry per CDR3 protein. This table has hundreds of thousands of distinct CDR3 sequences, around 49% appearing once. Input material: blood. The receptors come from an older woman in good health.

This clonotype turned up a few times. The CDR3 sequence is CASSNRGLQPQHF. The CDR3 DNA follows: TGTGCCAGCAGCAACAGGGGCTTACAGCCCCAGCATTTT. The V gene is TRBV6-2 or TRBV6-3, the J gene TRBJ1-5; TRBD1 matches 7 bases. The CDR3 length is 13 residues. Germline V lookup: CDR1 MNHEY, CDR2 SVGEGT. Trimming at V came to 6 bases and at J to 7 bases, leaving 6 bases not matched to a gene.

This clonotype was found a few times. The J gene is TRBJ1-4, the V gene TRBV20-1; the D is unclear. Germline lookup yields CDR1 DFQATT and CDR2 SNEGSKA (reference sequence). The CDR3 loop spans 14 amino acids. The germline V and J ends were trimmed by 4 bases and 7 bases, with 16 bases remaining between them. The CDR3 loop reads CSAKPPQYTEKLFF. The CDR3 coding sequence is TGCAGTGCTAAACCACCACAGTACACTGAAAAACTGTTTTTT.

V is TRBV5-1 and J is TRBJ1-4; 11 bases map to TRBD1. CDR3 length: 15 amino acids. J was trimmed by 3 bases and V by 6 bases; bases with no gene match: 4. The V gene's germline CDR1 is SGHRS and CDR2 YFSETQ. The CDR3 region has the DNA TGCGCCAGCAAGCGGACAGGGGGCCCTAATGAAAAACTGTTTTTT. Translation gives CASKRTGGPNEKLFF. Together with reference TRBV5-1 and TRBJ1-4, the CDR3 gives the full variable domain: KAGVTQTPRYLIKTRGQQVTLSCSPISGHRSVSWYQQTPGQGLQFLFEYFSETQRNKGNFPGRFSGRQFSNSRSEMNVSTLELGDSALYLCASKRTGGPNEKLFFGSGTQLSVL.

This clonotype was found a few times. The chain couples TRBV3-1 to TRBJ2-1, with TRBD2 matching over 12 bases. Germline trimming cut 3 bases from V and 6 bases from J; bases unmatched to any gene: 3. The CDR3 runs 15 residues. Germline CDR1 reads LGHDT; CDR2 reads YNNKEL (reference sequence). CDR3 DNA: TGTGCCAGCAGCCACCTGGGACTAGCGGGCAATGAGCAGTTCTTC. Translating gives CASSHLGLAGNEQFF.

The chain combines TRBV15 with TRBJ2-1, with D perhaps TRBD1 (6 bases). The CDR3 runs to 16 residues. Between the trimmed V and J ends, which lost 0 bases and 7 bases, there was a span of 16 bases. CDR1 and CDR2 from the germline V gene are LNHNV and YYDKDF (reference sequence). The CDR3: CATSREWADRENEQFF. CDR3 sequence (DNA): TGTGCCACCAGCAGAGAGTGGGCGGACAGAGAGAATGAGCAGTTCTTC.

This clonotype was counted between two and nine times. The chain is built from TRBV3-1 and TRBJ2-5; D is possibly TRBD1 (6 bases). The J call is uncertain, as TRBJ2-7 better fits the DNA end. From germline, CDR1 is LGHDT and CDR2 YNNKEL (reference sequence). There are 13 residues in the CDR3. CDR3 nucleotides: TGTGCCAGCAGCACCCGACAGGTACCCGAGCAGTACTTC. It codes for CASSTRQVPEQYF.

The J gene is TRBJ1-5, the V gene TRBV2; maybe TRBD1 (6 bases). V was trimmed by 8 bases and J by 5 bases, leaving 16 bases between them. This CDR3 comprises 14 residues. In germline, CDR1 is SNHLY, CDR2 FYNNEI. CDR3 sequence reads: CASAAGDEDQPQHF. CDR3 sequence (DNA): TGTGCCAGCGCAGCAGGGGATGAGGATCAGCCCCAGCATTTT.

This chain joins TRBV6-2 or TRBV6-3 and TRBJ1-1; D gene unclear. This CDR3 has 13 amino acids. In germline, CDR1 is MNHEY, CDR2 SVGEGT. V lost 8 bases and J 3 bases, leaving 13 bases between the germline ends. As DNA, the CDR3 is TGTGCCAGCCGAAGGGCGGAGGACACTGAAGCTTTCTTT. Translation gives CASRRAEDTEAFF.

The chain combines TRBV4-1 with TRBJ1-2, with 7 bases fitting TRBD1. Germline values: CDR1 MGHRA, CDR2 YSYEKL. V trimming: 3 bases; J trimming: 4 bases; junction bases outside the gene matches: 8. CDR3 length: 15 residues. The CDR3 reads CASSQPGQIFYGYTF. In DNA form, the CDR3 reads TGCGCCAGCAGCCAGCCGGGACAGATCTTCTATGGCTACACCTTC.

This chain connects TRBV7-6 to TRBJ2-7; D ambiguous. This CDR3 spans 13 amino acids. V was shortened by 5 bases and J by 5 bases, with 13 bases between the two germline ends. CDR1 is SGHVS and CDR2 is FNYEAQ in the germline V gene. DNA of the CDR3: TGTGCCAGCAGCCGCGAGCTTGACCACGAGCAGTACTTC. It translates to CASSRELDHEQYF.

The chain recombines TRBV7-9 with TRBJ1-2; possible D gene TRBD1, 5 bases. Trimming shortened V by 3 bases and J by 4 bases, and 9 bases separated the two germline ends. The germline V gene has CDR1 SEHNR and CDR2 FQNEAQ (reference sequence). This CDR3 spans 13 amino acids. CDR3 loop: CASSLDNGYGYTF. CDR3 DNA sequence: TGTGCCAGCAGCTTGGACAATGGCTATGGCTACACCTTC. The whole variable domain, filled in from reference TRBV7-9 and TRBJ1-2, reads DTGVSQNPRHKITKRGQNVTFRCDPISEHNRLYWYRQTLGQGPEFLTYFQNEAQLEKSRLLSDRFSAERPKGSFSTLEIQRTEQGDSAMYLCASSLDNGYGYTFGSGTRLTVV.

This clonotype was seen a handful of times. The DNA of the CDR3 is TGTGCCAGCAGCTTCGCTGGGGGTCCACAGTACTTC. The encoded protein is CASSFAGGPQYF. This chain uses TRBV7-9 with TRBJ2-7; D is perhaps TRBD1 or TRBD2 (5 bases each). The germline V gene encodes CDR1 SEHNR and CDR2 FQNEAQ (reference sequence). V was trimmed by 3 bases and J by 10 bases, leaving 13 bases between them. The CDR3 consists of 12 residues.

The gene calls are TRBV7-2 and TRBJ2-1; D uncertain. The CDR3 runs to 15 residues. V lost 6 bases and J lost 0, with 12 bases in between. Germline V gene lookup returns CDR1 SGHTA and CDR2 FQGNSA. CDR3 bases: TGTGCCAGCAGTCTAATACGGAGCTCCTACAATGAGCAGTTCTTC. Translating it yields CASSLIRSSYNEQFF.

This clonotype has only a few counts. An end of the junction differs from the germline gene, which may be a read error. This chain connects TRBV20-1 to TRBJ2-4, with a tentative D call TRBD1 (6 bases). The J call may be incorrect, as the DNA end agrees better with TRBJ2-7. There are 14 residues in the CDR3. CDR1 and CDR2 (germline): DFQATT, SNEGSKA (reference sequence). The CDR3 reads CGANPGASGNEQYF. The CDR3 bases are TGCGGTGCGAACCCAGGGGCGAGCGGCAACGAGCAGTACTTC.

This clonotype has a count of ten or more. V gene TRBV10-3 combines with J gene TRBJ2-7, with TRBD2 identical over 10 bases. From germline, CDR1 is ENHRY and CDR2 SYGVKD. CDR3 length: 16 amino acids. V lost 6 bases and J lost 3; bases outside the gene matches: 11. This chain's CDR3 is CAIRGSSGSVNYEQYF. CDR3 in DNA: TGTGCCATCAGGGGCTCTAGCGGGAGTGTCAACTACGAGCAGTACTTC.

V usage is TRBV3-1 and J usage is TRBJ2-2; 14 nucleotides align to TRBD2. Germline assignment: CDR1 LGHDT and CDR2 YNNKEL (reference sequence). Trimming cost V 1 base and J 7 bases; bases outside gene matches: 5. This CDR3 contains 17 residues. In DNA form, the CDR3 reads TGTGCCAGCAGCCAAGCGGGACTAGCGGGAGTGGGCGGGGAGCTGTTTTTT. Translating it yields CASSQAGLAGVGGELFF.

This clonotype was detected only a few times. The chain has TRBV27 and TRBJ2-4; no reliable D call. The end of the DNA is better explained by TRBJ2-5, so the J call may be wrong. The CDR3 runs to 14 residues. Germline V gene lookup returns CDR1 MNHEY and CDR2 SMNVEV (reference sequence). Here the CDR3 reads CASSTDWTRETQYF. CDR3 bases: TGTGCCAGCAGTACCGACTGGACCCGGGAGACCCAGTACTTC.

This clonotype was counted between two and nine times. The CDR3 sequence is CSASGGLNNYEQYF. The CDR3 DNA reads as TGCAGTGCCAGCGGGGGGCTGAACAACTACGAGCAGTACTTC. J is TRBJ2-7 and V is TRBV20-1; 9 nucleotides agree with TRBD2. In germline, CDR1 is DFQATT, CDR2 SNEGSKA (reference sequence). This CDR3 contains 14 residues. Trimming took 6 bases from V and 3 from J; bases not matched to a gene: 9.

The chain uses TRBV5-1 and TRBJ2-1; 8 nucleotides align to TRBD2. Trimming removed 3 bases from V and 8 bases from J; junction bases left unmatched: 10. This CDR3 is built from 15 residues. Germline lookup yields CDR1 SGHRS and CDR2 YFSETQ. The CDR3 reads CASSWGLGVWDEQFF. As DNA, the CDR3 is TGCGCCAGCAGCTGGGGACTAGGGGTTTGGGATGAGCAGTTCTTC.

The rearrangement links TRBV6-5 to TRBJ2-1, with 10 bases lining up with TRBD2. The CDR3 runs 14 residues. Losses at the gene ends were 8 bases for V and 5 bases for J; bases not matched to a gene: 6. Germline V gene lookup returns CDR1 MNHEY and CDR2 SVGAGI. CDR3 DNA sequence: TGTGCCAGCCGGAAGGGACTAGCGAACAATGAGCAGTTCTTC. This translates into CASRKGLANNEQFF.

The chain joins TRBV6-1 to TRBJ1-5; 8 bases align to TRBD1. CDR3 length equals 12 residues. Germline V gene data show CDR1 as MNHNS and CDR2 as SASEGT. V lost 4 bases to trimming and J lost 15 bases; unmatched junction nucleotides: 8. The CDR3 bases are TGTGCCAGCAGTGCCTGGGACAGGTCGGGGCATTTT. It translates to CASSAWDRSGHF.

This clonotype came up a few times. This rearrangement joins TRBV20-1 to TRBJ2-5; maybe TRBD2 (6 bases). Between the trimmed V and J ends, which lost 5 bases and 5 bases, there was a span of 15 bases. From germline, CDR1 is DFQATT and CDR2 SNEGSKA (reference sequence). There are 13 residues in the CDR3. The CDR3: CSAGRGSDETQYF. The CDR3 bases are TGCAGTGCTGGACGGGGGTCGGACGAGACCCAGTACTTC.

This rearrangement joins TRBV29-1 to TRBJ2-4; D is possibly TRBD2 (6 bases). Germline V gene sequence: CDR1 SQVTM, CDR2 ANQGSEA. The CDR3 covers 11 residues. V lost 7 bases to trimming and J lost 13 bases, with 17 bases between them. The CDR3 nucleotides read TGCAGCGCTATGGGGTCTCGGGAGCAGTACTTC. Amino acids: CSAMGSREQYF.

The chain couples TRBV20-1 to TRBJ2-7; 12 nucleotides match TRBD2. The V segment lost 6 bases and the J segment 8 bases; nucleotides outside the gene matches: 8. The CDR3 consists of 13 residues. Germline V gene data show CDR1 as DFQATT and CDR2 as SNEGSKA (reference sequence). The CDR3 DNA reads as TGCAGTGCCTCTAGCGGGAGGGCCGGTAAGCAGTACTTC. Protein sequence: CSASSGRAGKQYF.

V gene TRBV7-2 combines with J gene TRBJ2-1; tentative D call: TRBD1 (5 bases). V lost 4 bases, J lost 8 bases, and 18 bases lay in between. Germline CDR1 is SGHTA and CDR2 is FQGNSA. The CDR3 extends over 15 amino acids. The CDR3 is CASSSRGRSGYEQFF. CDR3 sequence (DNA): TGTGCCAGCAGCTCTAGGGGCAGATCAGGGTATGAGCAGTTCTTC.

This clonotype was detected only a few times. V and J are TRBV20-1 and TRBJ2-1; 7 bases agree with TRBD2. CDR1 is DFQATT and CDR2 is SNEGSKA in the germline V gene (reference sequence). The CDR3 is 15 amino acids. The chain's CDR3 is CSAPGGSRSYNEQFF. The CDR3 nucleotides are TGCAGCGCCCCTGGCGGGAGTCGCTCCTACAATGAGCAGTTCTTC.